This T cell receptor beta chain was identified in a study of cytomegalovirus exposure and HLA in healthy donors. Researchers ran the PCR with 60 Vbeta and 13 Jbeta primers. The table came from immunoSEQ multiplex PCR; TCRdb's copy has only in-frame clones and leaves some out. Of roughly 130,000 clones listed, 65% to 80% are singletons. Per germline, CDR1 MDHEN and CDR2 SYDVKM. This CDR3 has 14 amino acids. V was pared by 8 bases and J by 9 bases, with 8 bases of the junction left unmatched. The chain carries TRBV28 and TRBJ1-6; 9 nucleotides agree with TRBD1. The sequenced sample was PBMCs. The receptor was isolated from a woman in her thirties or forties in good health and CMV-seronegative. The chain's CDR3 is CASGRTGVGSPLHF. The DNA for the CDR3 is TGTGCCAGCGGAAGGACAGGGGTCGGTTCACCCCTCCACTTT. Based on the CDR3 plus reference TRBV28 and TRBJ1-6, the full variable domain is DVKVTQSSRYLVKRTGEKVFLECVQDMDHENMFWYRQDPGLGLRLIYFSYDVKMKEKGDIPEGYSVSREKKERFSLILESASTNQTSMYLCASGRTGVGSPLHFGNGTRLTVT.